This entry describes one TCR beta chain. Its antigen is as yet unknown. Vbeta (60) and Jbeta (13) primers were used in the PCR. TCRdb keeps only in-frame clones here, not all; method: immunoSEQ multiplex PCR. The sample contains about 98,000 clones, about four fifths of which appear only once. The data belong to a study of cytomegalovirus exposure and HLA in healthy donors. Study-wide findings and caveats: A later analysis found that most CMV-associated TCR beta chains appeared HLA-restricted. There were over 150 TCR beta chains listed as cytomegalovirus-associated. Common viral pathogens seemed, in a later analysis, to connect with several of the most significant clusters. TCR beta V segments were, for the most part, productive about 87% or about 30% of the time in an earlier analysis.

The CDR3 contains 15 residues. Trimming took 6 bases from V and 2 from J; bases not matched to a gene: 2. In germline, CDR1 is SNHLY, CDR2 FYNNEI. This sequence was found in a female donor in good health and CMV-seropositive. The chain has TRBV2 and TRBJ2-1; TRBD2 matches at 12 bases. The specimen was PBMCs. The chain's CDR3 is CASRTSGRPYNEQFF. The CDR3 DNA reads as TGTGCCAGCAGGACTAGCGGGAGACCCTACAATGAGCAGTTCTTC.